This T cell receptor beta chain comes out of a study of T-cell reconstitution after alpha-beta-depleted transplantation in children. This CDR3 is 13 amino acids long. V was clipped by 4 bases and J by 1 base, with 7 bases between them. Per germline, CDR1 SEHNR and CDR2 FQNEAQ (reference sequence). Preparation of the TCRbeta library was carried out with unique molecular identifiers. TCRdb passed the PCR reads through MiXCR, listing each CDR3 protein once. This sample has 200,000 to 250,000 distinct CDR3 sequences, with roughly a tenth found just once. The specimen was PBMCs from the stem cell graft donor, collected from the stem cell graft. The source is a human donor who donated a stem cell graft to a child with acute lymphoblastic leukemia. The chain links TRBV7-9 to TRBJ1-1; D is uncertain. CDR3 in amino acids: CASSSPGNTEAFF. The CDR3 DNA reads TGTGCCAGCAGCTCCCCCGGGAACACTGAAGCTTTCTTT.